The present entry profiles one TCR beta chain with its context. The data were obtained in a study of T-cell reconstitution after alpha-beta-depleted transplantation in children. The CDR3 extends over 16 amino acids. Construction of the TCRbeta library involved unique molecular identifiers. TCRdb analysed the PCR reads with MiXCR anew, one entry per CDR3 protein. The repertoire includes 420,000 or so distinct CDR3 sequences, approximately 11% of them detected once, and roughly 6% sits in the top ten. J is TRBJ2-3 and V is TRBV21-1; the listed D gene, TRBD1, was not tested against the DNA. TRBV21-1 represents a pseudogene. The sequence derives from a human donor who donated a stem cell graft to a child with acute myeloid leukemia. The sequencing here drew on PBMCs from the stem cell graft donor, taken from the stem cell graft. The chain's CDR3 is CASSIKDRVPTDTQYF. For the CDR3, the DNA is TGTGCCAGCAGCATCAAGGACAGGGTACCCACAGATACGCAGTATTTT.